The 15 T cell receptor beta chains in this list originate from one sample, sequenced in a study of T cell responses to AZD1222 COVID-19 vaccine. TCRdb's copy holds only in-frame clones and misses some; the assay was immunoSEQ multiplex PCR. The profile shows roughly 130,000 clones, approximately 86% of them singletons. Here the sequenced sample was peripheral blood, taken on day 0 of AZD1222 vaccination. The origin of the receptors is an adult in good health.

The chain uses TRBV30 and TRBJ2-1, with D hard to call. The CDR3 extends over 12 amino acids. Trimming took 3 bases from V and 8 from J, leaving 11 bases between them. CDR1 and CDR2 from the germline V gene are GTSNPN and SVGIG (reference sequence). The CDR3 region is CAWSLNWDEQFF. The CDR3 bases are TGTGCCTGGAGCTTAAACTGGGATGAGCAGTTCTTC.

CDR3 sequence: CSGGTPENTEAFF. The CDR3 coding sequence is TGCAGCGGCGGGACACCCGAGAACACTGAAGCTTTCTTT. V gene TRBV29-1 combines with J gene TRBJ1-1, with a tentative D call TRBD1 (6 bases). The CDR3 runs 13 residues. Germline lookup yields CDR1 SQVTM and CDR2 ANQGSEA. V was shortened by 7 bases and J by 1 base, with 13 bases between the two germline ends.

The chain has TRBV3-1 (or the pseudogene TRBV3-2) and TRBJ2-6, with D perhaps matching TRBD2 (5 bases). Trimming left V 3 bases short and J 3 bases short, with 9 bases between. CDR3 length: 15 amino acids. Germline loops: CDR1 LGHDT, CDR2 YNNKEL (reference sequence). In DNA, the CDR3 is TGTGCCAGCAGCCATGTAGGGAGTGGGGCCAACGTCCTGACTTTC. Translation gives CASSHVGSGANVLTF.

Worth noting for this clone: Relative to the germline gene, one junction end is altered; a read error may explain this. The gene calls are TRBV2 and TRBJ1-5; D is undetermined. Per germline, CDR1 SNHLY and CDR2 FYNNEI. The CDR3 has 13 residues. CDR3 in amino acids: CASSEGRYQPQHF. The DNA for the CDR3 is TGTGCCAGCAGCGAAGGGCGGTATCAGCCCCAGCATTTT.

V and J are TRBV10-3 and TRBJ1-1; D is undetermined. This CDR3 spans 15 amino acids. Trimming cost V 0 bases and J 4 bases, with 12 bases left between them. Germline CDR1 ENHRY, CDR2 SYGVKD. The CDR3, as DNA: TGTGCCATCAGTGAGTCGGCTGGGTTGGGCACTGAAGCTTTCTTT. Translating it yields CAISESAGLGTEAFF.

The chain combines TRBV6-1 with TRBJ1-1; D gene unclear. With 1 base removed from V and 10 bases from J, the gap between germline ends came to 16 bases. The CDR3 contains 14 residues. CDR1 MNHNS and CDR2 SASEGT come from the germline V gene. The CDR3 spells CASSEVGGGRIAFF. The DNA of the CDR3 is TGTGCCAGCAGTGAAGTAGGCGGTGGGAGGATAGCTTTCTTT.

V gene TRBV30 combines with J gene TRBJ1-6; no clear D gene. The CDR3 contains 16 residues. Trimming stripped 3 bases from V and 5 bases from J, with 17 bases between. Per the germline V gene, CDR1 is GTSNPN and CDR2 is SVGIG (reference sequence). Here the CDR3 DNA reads TGTGCCTGGAGAGCCGTAGGCAATTTGGATAATTCACCCCTCCACTTT. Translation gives CAWRAVGNLDNSPLHF.

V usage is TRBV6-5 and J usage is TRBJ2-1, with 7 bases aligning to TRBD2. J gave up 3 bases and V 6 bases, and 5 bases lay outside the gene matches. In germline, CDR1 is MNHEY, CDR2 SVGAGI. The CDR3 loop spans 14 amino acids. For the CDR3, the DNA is TGTGCCAGCAGGGAGACTAGCCGCTACAATGAGCAGTTCTTC. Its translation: CASRETSRYNEQFF.

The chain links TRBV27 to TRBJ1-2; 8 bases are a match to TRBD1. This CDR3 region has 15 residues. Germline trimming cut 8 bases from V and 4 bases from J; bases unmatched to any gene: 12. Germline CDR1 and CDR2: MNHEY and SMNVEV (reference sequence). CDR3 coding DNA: TGTGCCAGCGGGGCAGGGGGCGTGAATGCCTATGGCTACACCTTC. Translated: CASGAGGVNAYGYTF.

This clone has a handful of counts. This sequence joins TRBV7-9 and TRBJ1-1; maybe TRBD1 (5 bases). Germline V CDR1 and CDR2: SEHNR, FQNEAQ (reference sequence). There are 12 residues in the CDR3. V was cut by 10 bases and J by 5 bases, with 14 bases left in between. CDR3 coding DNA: TGTGCCACCTCCCAGGGTCGGACTGAAGCTTTCTTT. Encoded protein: CATSQGRTEAFF.

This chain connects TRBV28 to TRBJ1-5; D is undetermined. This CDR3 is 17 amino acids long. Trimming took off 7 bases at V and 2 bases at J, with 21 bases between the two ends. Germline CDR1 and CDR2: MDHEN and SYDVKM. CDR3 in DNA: TGTGCCAGCACCCTAGAGCACCTTATGGTGGGCAATCAGCCCCAGCATTTT. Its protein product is CASTLEHLMVGNQPQHF.

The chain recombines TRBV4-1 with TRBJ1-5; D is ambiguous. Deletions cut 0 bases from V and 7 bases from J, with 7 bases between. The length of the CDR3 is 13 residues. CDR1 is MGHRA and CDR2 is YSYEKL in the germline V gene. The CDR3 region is CASSQEGLQPQHF. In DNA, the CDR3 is TGCGCCAGCAGCCAAGAGGGGTTGCAGCCCCAGCATTTT.

The CDR3 DNA reads TGTGCCTCAGGAGGTCAGCCCCAGCATTTT. Amino acid sequence: CASGGQPQHF. The rearrangement uses TRBV28 and TRBJ1-5; D remains ambiguous. This CDR3 has 10 residues. Between the trimmed V and J ends, which lost 11 bases and 6 bases, there was a span of 8 bases. The germline CDR1 and CDR2 sequences are MDHEN and SYDVKM.

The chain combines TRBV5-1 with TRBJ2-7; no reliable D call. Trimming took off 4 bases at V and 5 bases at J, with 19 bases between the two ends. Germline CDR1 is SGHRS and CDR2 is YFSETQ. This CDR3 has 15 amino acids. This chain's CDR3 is CASSPRAKPLHEQYF. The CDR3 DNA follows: TGCGCCAGCAGCCCTCGGGCAAAACCTCTTCACGAGCAGTACTTC. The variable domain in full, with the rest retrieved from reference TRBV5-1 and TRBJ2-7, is KAGVTQTPRYLIKTRGQQVTLSCSPISGHRSVSWYQQTPGQGLQFLFEYFSETQRNKGNFPGRFSGRQFSNSRSEMNVSTLELGDSALYLCASSPRAKPLHEQYFGPGTRLTVT.

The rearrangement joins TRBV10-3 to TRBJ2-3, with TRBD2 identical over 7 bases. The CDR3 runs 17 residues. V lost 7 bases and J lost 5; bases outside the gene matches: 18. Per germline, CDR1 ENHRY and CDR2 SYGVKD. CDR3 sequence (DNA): TGTGCCATCACGCCACCGGGGGAACTAGCGTTGTTAGATACGCAGTATTTT. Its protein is CAITPPGELALLDTQYF.